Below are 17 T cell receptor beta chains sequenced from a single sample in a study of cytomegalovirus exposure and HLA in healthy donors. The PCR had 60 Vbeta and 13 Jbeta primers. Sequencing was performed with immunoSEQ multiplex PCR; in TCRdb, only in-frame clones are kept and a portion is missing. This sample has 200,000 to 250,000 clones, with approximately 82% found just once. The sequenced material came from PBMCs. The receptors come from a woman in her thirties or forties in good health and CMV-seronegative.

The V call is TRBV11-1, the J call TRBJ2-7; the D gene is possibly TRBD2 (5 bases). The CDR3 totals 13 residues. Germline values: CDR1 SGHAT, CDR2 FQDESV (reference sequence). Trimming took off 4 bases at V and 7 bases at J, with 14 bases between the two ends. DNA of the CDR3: TGTGCCAGCAGCTATTCGGGCGGGCGGGAGCAGTACTTC. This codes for CASSYSGGREQYF.

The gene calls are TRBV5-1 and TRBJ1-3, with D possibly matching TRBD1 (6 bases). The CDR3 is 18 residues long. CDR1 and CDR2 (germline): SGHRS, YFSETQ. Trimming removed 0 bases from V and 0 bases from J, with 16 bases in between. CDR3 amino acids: CASSLVLQGSYSGNTIYF. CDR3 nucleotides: TGCGCCAGCAGCTTGGTATTGCAGGGGTCTTACTCTGGAAACACCATATATTTT.

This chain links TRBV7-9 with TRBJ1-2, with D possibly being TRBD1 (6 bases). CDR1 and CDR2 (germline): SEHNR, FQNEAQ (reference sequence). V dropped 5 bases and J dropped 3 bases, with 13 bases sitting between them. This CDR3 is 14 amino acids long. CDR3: CASSDIRGDYGYTF. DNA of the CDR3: TGTGCCAGCAGCGACATCAGGGGAGACTATGGCTACACCTTC.

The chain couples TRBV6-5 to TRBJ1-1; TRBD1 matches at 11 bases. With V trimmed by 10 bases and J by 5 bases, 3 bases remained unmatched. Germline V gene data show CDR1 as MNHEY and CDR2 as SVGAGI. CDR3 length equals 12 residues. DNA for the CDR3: TGTGCCACCGGGACAGGGGGGACTGAAGCTTTCTTT. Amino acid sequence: CATGTGGTEAFF.

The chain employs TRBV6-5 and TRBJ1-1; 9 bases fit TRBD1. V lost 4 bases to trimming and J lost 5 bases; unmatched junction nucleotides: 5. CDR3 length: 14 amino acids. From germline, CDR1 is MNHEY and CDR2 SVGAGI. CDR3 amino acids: CASSSRQGGTEAFF. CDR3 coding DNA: TGTGCCAGCAGTTCGAGACAGGGGGGGACTGAAGCTTTCTTT.

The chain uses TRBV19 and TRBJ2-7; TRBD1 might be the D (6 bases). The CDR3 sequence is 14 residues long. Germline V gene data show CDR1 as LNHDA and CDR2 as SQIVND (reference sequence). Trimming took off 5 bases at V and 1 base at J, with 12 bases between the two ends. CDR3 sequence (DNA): TGTGCCAGTAGTCTGGACAGTCGTTCCTACGAGCAGTACTTC. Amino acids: CASSLDSRSYEQYF.

DNA for the CDR3: TGTGCCAGCAGCTTTGACCGGGACACCCTTAACTATGGCTACACCTTC. This gives the protein CASSFDRDTLNYGYTF. The V gene is TRBV7-2, the J gene TRBJ1-2; perhaps TRBD1 as D (6 bases). The CDR3 contains 16 residues. Trimming removed 3 bases from V and 1 base from J, with 15 bases in between. Looked up from germline, CDR1 is SGHTA and CDR2 is FQGNSA. The variable domain in full, with the rest retrieved from reference TRBV7-2 and TRBJ1-2, is GAGVSQSPSNKVTEKGKDVELRCDPISGHTALYWYRQSLGQGLEFLIYFQGNSAPDKSGLPSDRFSAERTGGSVSTLTIQRTQQEDSAVYLCASSFDRDTLNYGYTFGSGTRLTVV.

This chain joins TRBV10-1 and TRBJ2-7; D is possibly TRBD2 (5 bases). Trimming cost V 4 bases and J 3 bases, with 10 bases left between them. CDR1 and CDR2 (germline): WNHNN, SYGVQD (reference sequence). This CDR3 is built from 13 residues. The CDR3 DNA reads TGCGCCAGCAGTGGTTCTAGCTGCTACGAGCAGTACTTC. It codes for CASSGSSCYEQYF.

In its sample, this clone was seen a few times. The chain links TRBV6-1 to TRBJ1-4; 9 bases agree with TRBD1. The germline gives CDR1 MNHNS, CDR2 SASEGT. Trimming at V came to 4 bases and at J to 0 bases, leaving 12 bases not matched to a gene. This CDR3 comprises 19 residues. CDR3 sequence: CASSGDRAMGRATNEKLFF. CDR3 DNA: TGTGCCAGCAGTGGGGACAGGGCGATGGGAAGAGCAACTAATGAAAAACTGTTTTTT.

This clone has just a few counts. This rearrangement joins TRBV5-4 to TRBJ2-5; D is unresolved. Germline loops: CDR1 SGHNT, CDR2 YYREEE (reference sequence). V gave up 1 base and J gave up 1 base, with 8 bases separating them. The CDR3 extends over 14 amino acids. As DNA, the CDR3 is TGTGCCAGCAGCTTGCTAGAATTCCAAGAGACCCAGTACTTC. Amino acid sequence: CASSLLEFQETQYF.

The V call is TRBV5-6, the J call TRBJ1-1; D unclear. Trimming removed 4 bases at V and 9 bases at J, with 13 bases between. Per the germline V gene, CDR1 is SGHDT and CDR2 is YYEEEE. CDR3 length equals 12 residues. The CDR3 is CASSRGRDKAFF. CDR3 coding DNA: TGTGCCAGCAGCCGGGGTAGAGATAAAGCTTTCTTT.

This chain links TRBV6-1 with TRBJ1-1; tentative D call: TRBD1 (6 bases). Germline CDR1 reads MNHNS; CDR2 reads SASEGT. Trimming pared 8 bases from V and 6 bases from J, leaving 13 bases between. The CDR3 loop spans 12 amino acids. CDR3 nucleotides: TGTGCCAGCCACCGGGACACTCCTGAAGCTTTCTTT. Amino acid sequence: CASHRDTPEAFF.

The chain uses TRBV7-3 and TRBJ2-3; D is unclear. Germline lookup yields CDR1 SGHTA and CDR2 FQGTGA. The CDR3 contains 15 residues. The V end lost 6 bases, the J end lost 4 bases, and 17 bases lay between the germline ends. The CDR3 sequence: CASSTTFGSADTQYF. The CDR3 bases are TGTGCCAGCAGTACTACATTCGGTTCGGCAGATACGCAGTATTTT.

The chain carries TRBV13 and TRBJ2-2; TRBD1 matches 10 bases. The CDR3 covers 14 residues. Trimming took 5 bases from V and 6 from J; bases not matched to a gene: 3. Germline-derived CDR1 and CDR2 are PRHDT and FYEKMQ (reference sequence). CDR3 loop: CASSRGQGSGELFF. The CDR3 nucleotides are TGTGCCAGCAGCAGGGGACAGGGGTCCGGGGAGCTGTTTTTT.

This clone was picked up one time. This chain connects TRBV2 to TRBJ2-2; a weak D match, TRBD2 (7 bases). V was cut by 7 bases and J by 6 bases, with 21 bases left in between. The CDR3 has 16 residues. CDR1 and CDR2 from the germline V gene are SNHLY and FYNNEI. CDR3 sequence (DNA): TGTGCCAGCATTTCGAGGGGGGGCCTGGTCGCCGGGGAGCTGTTTTTT. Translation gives CASISRGGLVAGELFF.

CDR3 protein: CASRQTSGTYEQYF. CDR3 sequence (DNA): TGTGCCAGCAGACAGACTAGCGGAACCTACGAGCAGTACTTC. V gene TRBV6-5 combines with J gene TRBJ2-7; 9 nucleotides match TRBD2. The CDR3 covers 14 residues. The V gene's germline CDR1 is MNHEY and CDR2 SVGAGI. The J segment lost 2 bases and the V segment lost 6 bases, leaving 5 bases of the junction unmatched.

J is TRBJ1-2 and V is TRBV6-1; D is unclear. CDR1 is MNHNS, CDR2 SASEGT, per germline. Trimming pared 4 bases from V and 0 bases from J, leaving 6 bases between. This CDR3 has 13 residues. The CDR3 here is CASSVGSNYGYTF. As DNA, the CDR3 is TGTGCCAGCAGTGTCGGTTCTAACTATGGCTACACCTTC.